Each of the 15 T cell receptor beta chains below was sequenced from the same sample in a study of cytomegalovirus exposure and HLA in healthy donors. Clones were read by immunoSEQ multiplex PCR, and TCRdb kept only the in-frame ones, dropping some. The table shows 150,000 or so clones, with 85% to 90% occurring only once. The sample was PBMCs. Receptor source: a human donor in good health.

This chain joins TRBV5-1 and TRBJ1-2, with a possible D match to TRBD1 (6 bases). This CDR3 comprises 13 residues. Germline CDR1 is SGHRS and CDR2 is YFSETQ. Trimming stripped 3 bases from V and 6 bases from J, with 12 bases between. CDR3 bases: TGCGCCAGCAGCTCACAGGGATGGGATGGCTACACCTTC. Translated: CASSSQGWDGYTF.

The chain joins TRBV6-4 to TRBJ1-3; D is possibly TRBD1 (6 bases). The CDR3 covers 15 residues. V was trimmed by 6 bases and J by 4 bases, leaving 16 bases between them. Germline CDR1 MRHNA, CDR2 SNTAGT. CDR3 sequence (DNA): TGTGCCAGCAGGAGGAGGACAGCGAAGGGAAACACCATATATTTT. This gives the protein CASRRRTAKGNTIYF.

The chain has TRBV28 and TRBJ2-7; 9 bases are a match to TRBD2. The V and J ends lost 5 bases and 11 bases, in that order; junction bases with no gene match: 4. The CDR3 runs to 11 residues. Germline lookup yields CDR1 MDHEN and CDR2 SYDVKM. CDR3 coding DNA: TGTGCCAGCAGTGGCGGGAGGGCTAAGTACTTC. This sequence encodes CASSGGRAKYF.

This chain connects TRBV11-1 to TRBJ2-3; 7 bases agree with TRBD1. This CDR3 spans 13 amino acids. J was trimmed by 11 bases and V by 5 bases; bases with no gene match: 10. Germline loops: CDR1 SGHAT, CDR2 FQDESV (reference sequence). As DNA, the CDR3 is TGTGCCAGCAGCCCCCACAGGGGCCGGATGCAGTATTTT. Translated: CASSPHRGRMQYF. Complete variable domain (other parts from reference TRBV11-1 and TRBJ2-3): EAEVAQSPRYKITEKSQAVAFWCDPISGHATLYWYRQILGQGPELLVQFQDESVVDDSQLPKDRFSAERLKGVDSTLKIQPAELGDSAMYLCASSPHRGRMQYFGPGTRLTVL.

The V call is TRBV27, the J call TRBJ2-7, with TRBD1 matching over 8 bases. The junction had 11 bases not matched to a gene; V was cut back by 8 bases and J by 5 bases. Per germline, CDR1 MNHEY and CDR2 SMNVEV (reference sequence). This CDR3 spans 14 amino acids. The CDR3 nucleotides are TGTGCCAGCGCCCCCGGACAGGGACGGGACGAGCAGTACTTC. This codes for CASAPGQGRDEQYF.

This sequence joins TRBV29-1 and TRBJ1-2, with 9 nucleotides matching TRBD1. Germline-derived CDR1 and CDR2 are SQVTM and ANQGSEA. The CDR3 loop spans 12 amino acids. Trimming cost V 6 bases and J 8 bases; bases outside gene matches: 7. The CDR3 loop is CSVGGTGNGYTF. The CDR3 nucleotides read TGCAGCGTCGGGGGGACAGGGAACGGCTACACCTTC.

The chain carries TRBV5-6 and TRBJ1-3, with a possible D match to TRBD1 (5 bases). Trimming took 4 bases from V and 4 from J, leaving 27 bases between them. The CDR3 is 19 residues long. Per germline, CDR1 SGHDT and CDR2 YYEEEE. As DNA, the CDR3 is TGTGCCAGCAGCCACTCGAAGTTGGGCCAGGGAAATCGAGGAAACACCATATATTTT. It is translated as CASSHSKLGQGNRGNTIYF.

The CDR3 is CASSLAGGPGEQFF. The CDR3 bases are TGCGCCAGCAGCTTAGCGGGAGGGCCGGGTGAGCAGTTCTTC. J is TRBJ2-1 and V is TRBV5-1, with TRBD2 identical over 10 bases. Germline V gene data show CDR1 as SGHRS and CDR2 as YFSETQ. The CDR3 loop spans 14 amino acids. Trimming at V came to 2 bases and at J to 9 bases, leaving 5 bases not matched to a gene.

This clone was detected only once. J is TRBJ2-7 and V is TRBV9; possibly TRBD2 for D (5 bases). This CDR3 has 15 residues. Germline V gene lookup returns CDR1 SGDLS and CDR2 YYNGEE. The V and J ends lost 0 bases and 5 bases respectively, with 15 bases between them. The CDR3 DNA reads as TGTGCCAGCAGCGTAGGGAGAGGGTACGGACACGAGCAGTACTTC. Residues: CASSVGRGYGHEQYF.

The V gene is TRBV28, the J gene TRBJ1-5; 11 bases are shared with TRBD1. Germline trimming cut 4 bases from V and 1 base from J; bases unmatched to any gene: 6. This CDR3 has 17 amino acids. Germline CDR1 reads MDHEN; CDR2 reads SYDVKM. The DNA of the CDR3 is TGTGCCAGCAGTTCCGGGACAGGGGGTCGGAGCAATCAGCCCCAGCATTTT. It codes for CASSSGTGGRSNQPQHF.

This sequence joins TRBV10-3 and TRBJ2-5, with D hard to call. Trimming shortened V by 10 bases and J by 2 bases, and 14 bases separated the two germline ends. The CDR3 is made up of 13 amino acids. Germline V gene data show CDR1 as ENHRY and CDR2 as SYGVKD. The CDR3 DNA follows: TGTGCCAGTCGTTTGCGTTCGCAAGAGACCCAGTACTTC. Amino acids: CASRLRSQETQYF.

J is TRBJ2-3 and V is TRBV2; TRBD2 might be the D (5 bases). Trimming stripped 0 bases from V and 2 bases from J, with 15 bases between. Germline V gene lookup returns CDR1 SNHLY and CDR2 FYNNEI. The CDR3 spans 17 residues. CDR3 coding DNA: TGTGCCAGCAGTGAAGCGTTTTATTGGAGGACCACAGATACGCAGTATTTT. Amino acid sequence: CASSEAFYWRTTDTQYF.

The chain combines TRBV19 with TRBJ1-3; weak D call: TRBD1 (5 bases). This CDR3 contains 17 residues. CDR1 and CDR2 (germline): LNHDA, SQIVND (reference sequence). The V gene lost 4 bases and the J gene lost 0 bases, with 16 bases spanning the gap. CDR3 in amino acids: CASSKPGLIYSGNTIYF. The CDR3 nucleotides read TGTGCCAGTAGTAAACCGGGACTCATCTACTCTGGAAACACCATATATTTT. The entire variable domain, with the rest obtained from reference TRBV19 and TRBJ1-3, is as follows: DGGITQSPKYLFRKEGQNVTLSCEQNLNHDAMYWYRQDPGQGLRLIYYSQIVNDFQKGDIAEGYSVSREKKESFPLTVTSAQKNPTAFYLCASSKPGLIYSGNTIYFGEGSWLTVV.

The chain combines TRBV27 with TRBJ2-7; perhaps TRBD1 as D (6 bases). This CDR3 has 17 residues. Trimming took off 2 bases at V and 6 bases at J, with 23 bases between the two ends. Germline-derived CDR1 and CDR2 are MNHEY and SMNVEV (reference sequence). CDR3 residues: CASSLEGRIKGHLEQYF. CDR3 nucleotide sequence: TGTGCCAGCAGTTTAGAGGGTAGGATTAAGGGACATCTCGAGCAGTACTTC.

The chain couples TRBV6-6 to TRBJ1-2, with a weak D call TRBD1 (6 bases). The CDR3 runs 11 residues. Deletions cut 6 bases from V and 7 bases from J, with 9 bases between. The germline V gene has CDR1 MNHNY and CDR2 SVGAGI (reference sequence). The CDR3 is CASRGASGYTF. The CDR3 nucleotides are TGTGCCAGCAGGGGGGCAAGTGGCTACACCTTC.